Each of the 28 T cell receptor beta chains below was sequenced from the same sample in a study of OX40 agonist ivuxolimab in advanced cancers. Some clones are missing from TCRdb's copy, which holds only in-frame ones; the method was immunoSEQ multiplex PCR. The table lists 55,000 to 65,000 clones, about 87% of them singletons. This specimen was CD4+ or CD8+ T cells sorted from blood, taken in a trial of the OX40 agonist ivuxolimab. The receptors originated from an adult with an advanced solid tumor such as melanoma, head and neck, liver or kidney cancer.

The V and J genes are TRBV7-3 and TRBJ2-7; TRBD1 agrees at 11 bases. V trimming: 5 bases; J trimming: 4 bases; junction bases outside the gene matches: 4. The CDR3 contains 14 residues. Germline-derived CDR1 and CDR2 are SGHTA and FQGTGA. Written as DNA, the CDR3 is TGTGCCAGCAGCGCCGGGACAGGGGGGTACGAGCAGTACTTC. Its protein product is CASSAGTGGYEQYF.

V gene TRBV7-8 combines with J gene TRBJ1-2; D is ambiguous. Germline V CDR1 and CDR2: SGHVS, FQNEAQ. This CDR3 spans 14 amino acids. V lost 8 bases to trimming and J lost 2 bases, with 15 bases between them. The CDR3 spells CASAGTTPNYGYTF. CDR3 coding DNA: TGTGCCAGCGCCGGTACGACACCCAACTATGGCTACACCTTC.

The V and J genes are TRBV7-8 and TRBJ2-1; D is unclear. This CDR3 is 13 amino acids long. Trimming stripped 7 bases from V and 15 bases from J, with 22 bases between. Germline CDR1 reads SGHVS; CDR2 reads FQNEAQ. CDR3 nucleotides: TGTGCCAGCACCGTCGACTCCTACCAACCTCGGTTCTTC. The encoded protein is CASTVDSYQPRFF.

The chain uses TRBV11-3 and TRBJ2-3; D remains ambiguous. V was pared by 0 bases and J by 5 bases, with 18 bases between. The CDR3 sequence is 17 residues long. Germline V gene sequence: CDR1 SGHNT, CDR2 YENEEA. The CDR3 nucleotides are TGTGCCAGCAGCTTAGACCGTGCCAGGAGTCATGGAGATACGCAGTATTTT. Residues: CASSLDRARSHGDTQYF. The full variable domain, rest sourced from reference TRBV11-3 and TRBJ2-3, is EAGVVQSPRYKIIEKKQPVAFWCNPISGHNTLYWYLQNLGQGPELLIRYENEEAVDDSQLPKDRFSAERLKGVDSTLKIQPAELGDSAVYLCASSLDRARSHGDTQYFGPGTRLTVL.

In DNA, the CDR3 is TGTGCCAGCAGTTTACCGACAGGCAAGCAGTACTTC. Protein product: CASSLPTGKQYF. V gene TRBV27 combines with J gene TRBJ2-7; D may be TRBD1 (6 bases). CDR3 length: 12 amino acids. V was clipped by 2 bases and J by 8 bases, with 10 bases between them. The germline V gene has CDR1 MNHEY and CDR2 SMNVEV (reference sequence).

The CDR3 protein is CASSVHLGLIPAEAFF. The CDR3 coding sequence is TGTGCCAGCAGCGTACACCTGGGACTCATACCAGCTGAAGCTTTCTTT. The genes are TRBV11-2 and TRBJ1-1, with D tentatively TRBD1 (5 bases). The ends were cut back, 5 bases at V and 6 bases at J, with 22 bases in the middle. This CDR3 region has 16 residues. Per the germline V gene, CDR1 is SGHAT and CDR2 is FQNNGV.

V usage is TRBV7-3 and J usage is TRBJ2-5; D might be TRBD2 (5 bases). With 4 bases removed from V and 3 bases from J, the gap between germline ends came to 9 bases. There are 13 residues in the CDR3. Germline assignment: CDR1 SGHTA and CDR2 FQGTGA. The CDR3 reads CASSWTGKETQYF. As DNA, the CDR3 is TGTGCCAGCAGCTGGACTGGCAAAGAGACCCAGTACTTC.

The V and J genes are TRBV5-1 and TRBJ2-2; D gene unclear. Germline V lookup: CDR1 SGHRS, CDR2 YFSETQ. The V gene lost 4 bases and the J gene lost 1 base, with 5 bases spanning the gap. This CDR3 contains 13 residues. Written as DNA, the CDR3 is TGCGCCAGCAGCGGCGAGAACACCGGGGAGCTGTTTTTT. Protein: CASSGENTGELFF.

V is TRBV6-1 and J is TRBJ1-1; D unresolved. Trimming shortened V by 7 bases and J by 3 bases, and 12 bases separated the two germline ends. Germline V lookup: CDR1 MNHNS, CDR2 SASEGT. The CDR3 is 13 residues long. The CDR3 sequence is CASKGPMDTEAFF. The DNA of the CDR3 is TGTGCCAGCAAAGGACCGATGGACACTGAAGCTTTCTTT.

The V and J genes are TRBV18 and TRBJ2-7, with D unclear. Germline CDR1 reads KGHSH; CDR2 reads LQKENI. CDR3 length equals 14 residues. Trimming cost V 3 bases and J 6 bases, with 15 bases left between them. Here the CDR3 reads CASSPSVTALEQYF. CDR3 DNA: TGTGCCAGCTCACCGAGCGTTACGGCTCTCGAGCAGTACTTC.

This clone was observed a handful of times. The rearrangement links TRBV27 to TRBJ1-6, with D uncertain. Germline values: CDR1 MNHEY, CDR2 SMNVEV (reference sequence). Trimming removed 4 bases at V and 10 bases at J, with 11 bases between. CDR3 length: 13 residues. CDR3 in DNA: TGTGCCAGCAGTTCCCGGACGGAGTCACCCCTCCACTTT. Protein sequence: CASSSRTESPLHF.

The CDR3 region is CASSPQGYQAAFF. The CDR3 DNA reads as TGTGCCAGCAGCCCACAGGGATATCAGGCAGCTTTCTTT. The V and J genes are TRBV14 and TRBJ1-1; D may be TRBD1 (6 bases). The CDR3 consists of 13 residues. Germline CDR1 reads SGHDN; CDR2 reads FVKESK. V was trimmed by 4 bases and J by 10 bases, leaving 16 bases between them. Based on the CDR3 plus reference TRBV14 and TRBJ1-1, the full variable domain is EAGVTQFPSHSVIEKGQTVTLRCDPISGHDNLYWYRRVMGKEIKFLLHFVKESKQDESGMPNNRFLAERTGGTYSTLKVQPAELEDSGVYFCASSPQGYQAAFFGQGTRLTVV.

The chain uses TRBV23-1 and TRBJ1-4; the D gene is possibly TRBD1 (6 bases). TRBV23-1 is assigned to the ORF class and has an uncertain function. This CDR3 is built from 18 residues. Trimming shortened V by 0 bases and J by 11 bases, and 25 bases separated the two germline ends. DNA of the CDR3: TGCGCCAGCAGTCAATCGGGGCAGGGGCTAGCCCCCGACGACAAACTGTTTTTT. Its protein product is CASSQSGQGLAPDDKLFF.

This chain connects TRBV27 to TRBJ1-2; 9 bases agree with TRBD1. V trimming: 3 bases; J trimming: 4 bases; junction bases outside the gene matches: 15. The germline gives CDR1 MNHEY, CDR2 SMNVEV (reference sequence). The CDR3 is made up of 18 amino acids. The CDR3, as DNA: TGTGCCAGCAGTTTCCACCAAACAGGGGGCCTAGGCGGCTATGGCTACACCTTC. This gives the protein CASSFHQTGGLGGYGYTF.

The chain links TRBV5-1 to TRBJ2-7; D gene uncertain. The germline gives CDR1 SGHRS, CDR2 YFSETQ. Trimming cost V 0 bases and J 2 bases, with 18 bases left between them. CDR3 length equals 17 residues. Written as DNA, the CDR3 is TGCGCCAGCAGCTTGGGATCGGGTGGTGAAGGGCCCTACGAGCAGTACTTC. Translated, it gives CASSLGSGGEGPYEQYF.

This chain uses TRBV28 with TRBJ2-7; D might be TRBD1 (6 bases). Looked up from germline, CDR1 is MDHEN and CDR2 is SYDVKM. CDR3 length: 14 residues. With 6 bases removed from V and 4 bases from J, the gap between germline ends came to 16 bases. The CDR3 nucleotides read TGTGCCAGCAGAAATCAGGGGAGTGATTACGAGCAGTACTTC. This gives the protein CASRNQGSDYEQYF.

This clone was seen only once. The chain is built from TRBV18 and TRBJ1-5, with 7 positions matching TRBD1. This CDR3 spans 14 amino acids. Germline V gene sequence: CDR1 KGHSH, CDR2 LQKENI. The trim removed 4 bases at V and 6 bases at J, leaving 6 bases unmatched. CDR3 coding DNA: TGTGCCAGCTCACAAGGGACAGCGAGTCAGCCCCAGCATTTT. Protein sequence: CASSQGTASQPQHF.

V and J are TRBV5-4 and TRBJ1-1, with D perhaps TRBD1 (5 bases). CDR3 length: 14 amino acids. V was pared by 0 bases and J by 10 bases, with 16 bases between. From germline, CDR1 is SGHNT and CDR2 YYREEE (reference sequence). In nucleotides, the CDR3 is TGTGCCAGCAGCTTGGACAACATCGGGAGGGGAGCTTTCTTT. Amino acids: CASSLDNIGRGAFF.

V is TRBV15 and J is TRBJ1-6; tentative D call: TRBD1 (5 bases). With 7 bases removed from V and 9 bases from J, the gap between germline ends came to 16 bases. Germline CDR1 is LNHNV and CDR2 is YYDKDF (reference sequence). The CDR3 totals 14 residues. Here the CDR3 DNA reads TGTGCCACCAAAGGGGACCGGGATGTTTCACCCCTCCACTTT. This encodes CATKGDRDVSPLHF.

The chain has TRBV19 and TRBJ2-7; TRBD2 matches 13 bases. Germline V gene sequence: CDR1 LNHDA, CDR2 SQIVND (reference sequence). This CDR3 spans 16 amino acids. With V trimmed by 3 bases and J by 0 bases, 2 bases remained unmatched. The CDR3 sequence is CASSMGTSGISYEQYF. Written as DNA, the CDR3 is TGTGCCAGTAGTATGGGGACTAGCGGGATCTCCTACGAGCAGTACTTC.

On this clone: The junction departs from the called germline gene at one end, perhaps through a read error. The chain uses TRBV7-7 and TRBJ2-6; D is ambiguous. CDR3 length: 16 amino acids. Germline V CDR1 and CDR2: SSHAT, FNYEAQ (reference sequence). The CDR3 DNA sequence: TGTGCTAGCAGCCCCGGGCAGATCTCTGGGGCCAACGTCCTGACTTTC. Protein sequence: CASSPGQISGANVLTF.

This clone was recorded only once. The V gene is TRBV11-2, the J gene TRBJ1-4; D remains ambiguous. Looked up from germline, CDR1 is SGHAT and CDR2 is FQNNGV. The V end lost 0 bases, the J end lost 7 bases, and 12 bases lay between the germline ends. The CDR3 extends over 15 amino acids. CDR3 bases: TGTGCCAGCAGCTTAGATTCGGGGTGGGGTGAAAAACTGTTTTTT. Translated: CASSLDSGWGEKLFF.

This clone occurred once. The CDR3 reads CASSLSRGGTGGGYTF. The CDR3 nucleotides are TGTGCCAGCAGTTTGTCCCGGGGGGGCACAGGGGGTGGCTACACCTTC. The chain employs TRBV28 and TRBJ1-2; TRBD1 agrees at 8 bases. CDR3 length: 16 amino acids. CDR1 and CDR2 (germline): MDHEN, SYDVKM. The V gene end was trimmed by 3 bases and the J gene end by 7 bases; junction bases not matched to a gene: 13.

The J gene is TRBJ1-2, the V gene TRBV6-5; 9 nucleotides agree with TRBD1. In germline, CDR1 is MNHEY, CDR2 SVGAGI. The CDR3 is 14 amino acids. V was clipped by 4 bases and J by 2 bases; unmatched bases: 2. CDR3 sequence: CASSSGTGNYGYTF. CDR3 DNA: TGTGCCAGCAGTTCCGGGACAGGGAACTATGGCTACACCTTC.

This clone turned up a few times. V usage is TRBV7-2 and J usage is TRBJ1-3, with a tentative D call TRBD1 (5 bases). V lost 5 bases and J lost 5, with 13 bases in between. Germline loops: CDR1 SGHTA, CDR2 FQGNSA. CDR3 length: 14 amino acids. Here the CDR3 reads CASSRWDLRNTIYF. CDR3 sequence (DNA): TGTGCCAGCAGCCGTTGGGACTTGAGAAACACCATATATTTT.

This chain joins TRBV6-5 and TRBJ2-7; the D call may be TRBD1 or TRBD2 (5 bases each). V was trimmed by 5 bases and J by 0 bases, leaving 11 bases between them. This CDR3 is 14 amino acids long. The germline V gene encodes CDR1 MNHEY and CDR2 SVGAGI. The CDR3 coding sequence is TGTGCCAGCAGTCGGGACCATAGCTCCTACGAGCAGTACTTC. This encodes CASSRDHSSYEQYF.

This clone occurred once. This chain links TRBV28 with TRBJ2-7, with TRBD2 matching over 12 bases. The CDR3 is 17 residues long. V lost 4 bases to trimming and J lost 2 bases; unmatched junction nucleotides: 9. Germline values: CDR1 MDHEN, CDR2 SYDVKM. The CDR3 loop is CASSSRASGRAPYEQYF. CDR3 coding DNA: TGTGCCAGCAGTTCGAGGGCTAGCGGGAGGGCCCCCTACGAGCAGTACTTC.

The rearrangement uses TRBV5-1 and TRBJ1-2; D perhaps matches TRBD1 (6 bases). CDR3 length equals 14 residues. Between the trimmed V and J ends, which lost 6 bases and 14 bases, there was a span of 26 bases. CDR1 and CDR2 from the germline V gene are SGHRS and YFSETQ. CDR3 coding DNA: TGCGCCAGCACCGGGGGCAGGGGCCAAGAAAAAGAAACCTTC. Translated, it gives CASTGGRGQEKETF.